These T cell receptor beta chains were read from a single sample in a study of shared clonotypes between healthy human individuals. Only in-frame clones appear in the TCRdb table, and some are missing; sequencing was by immunoSEQ multiplex PCR. The sample has 2,500,000 or so clones; about nine tenths are singletons. Sequencing input: naive CD4+ T cells from PBMCs. These receptor sequences come from a man aged 18 to 35 in good health. Some clones in this sample may be carry-over from other donors' samples. The CDR3 runs from the conserved cysteine through the conserved F or W. Each record gives: D gene, J gene, clone size, V gene, CDR3 DNA, CDR3 protein. A D gene is named only where the DNA matches it firmly. Rows give clone size only sometimes, using once, few, many, or a class for an expanded clone.

>.|TRBJ1-5|.|TRBV27
TGTGCCAGCAGTTCGCCCGGCGCGGGAGGGTGGCGCAATCAGCCCCAGCATTTT
CASSSPGAGGWRNQPQHF
>TRBD1|TRBJ1-2|.|TRBV7-2
TGTGCCAGCAGCCAAACAGGGACAGGGATTCTCGGGTATGGCTACACCTTC
CASSQTGTGILGYGYTF
>.|TRBJ1-5|.|TRBV28
TGTGCCAGCAGTCCGAGACAGCCAAATCAGCCCCAGCATTTT
CASSPRQPNQPQHF
>.|TRBJ1-2|.|TRBV19
TGTGCCAGTAACGTTTTCACAGCTTATGGCTACACCTTC
CASNVFTAYGYTF
>TRBD1|TRBJ2-5|once|TRBV30
TGTGCCTGGGGGGGACAGGGGGCCCAAGAGACCCAGTACTTC
CAWGGQGAQETQYF
>TRBD1|TRBJ2-7|.|TRBV7-9
TGTGCCAGCAGCCCCGGGACAGGGTCAAGAGAGCAGTACTTC
CASSPGTGSREQYF
>.|TRBJ2-1|.|TRBV9
TGTGCCAGCAGCGTAACTGGAAGAGGGTACAATGAGCAGTTCTTC
CASSVTGRGYNEQFF
>.|TRBJ2-1|.|TRBV5-8
TGTGCCAGCAGCTTTGGTCCCACATACAATGAGCAGTTCTTC
CASSFGPTYNEQFF
>TRBD2|TRBJ2-1|.|TRBV7-2
TGTGCCAGCAGCTTGACCGGGACTAGCGATTGGAATGAGCAGTTCTTC
CASSLTGTSDWNEQFF
>TRBD1|TRBJ2-1|.|TRBV6-4
TGTGCCAGCAGTGACTACGGGACAGCTGGGTACAATGAGCAGTTCTTC
CASSDYGTAGYNEQFF
>.|TRBJ1-1|.|TRBV6-5
TGTGCCAGCAGTTACTCTAGGAGGGCGAACACTGAAGCTTTCTTT
CASSYSRRANTEAFF
>TRBD1|TRBJ2-5|.|TRBV10-3
TGTGCCATCAGTGAACCGGGACAGGGGGTGGAGACCCAGTACTTC
CAISEPGQGVETQYF
>TRBD1|TRBJ2-5|.|TRBV2
TGTGCCAGCAGCCTTCTGACAGGGATCCAAGAGACCCAGTACTTC
CASSLLTGIQETQYF
>.|TRBJ2-7|once|TRBV15
TGTGCCACCAGCAGAGCAATAACCTCGGAGGGCTCCTACGAGCAGTACTTC
CATSRAITSEGSYEQYF
>TRBD2|TRBJ2-5|once|TRBV7-6
TGTGCCAGCAGCTTAGCGCCTAGCGGGCTAGAGACCCAGTACTTC
CASSLAPSGLETQYF
>TRBD2|TRBJ2-4|.|TRBV4-2
TGTGCCAGCAGCCGCCACACCAGCGGGAGTTTGGACTCAAACATTCAGTACTTC
CASSRHTSGSLDSNIQYF
>TRBD1|TRBJ1-1|.|TRBV25-1
TGTGCCAGCAGTGGTGGACAGGGCACAGGACCGCTTGAAGCTTTCTTT
CASSGGQGTGPLEAFF
>.|TRBJ2-5|.|TRBV28
TGTGCCAGCAGTTTATGGGGCCTGAGCGGTACACAAGAGACCCAGTACTTC
CASSLWGLSGTQETQYF
>TRBD1|TRBJ1-4|.|TRBV27
TGTGCCAGCAGCCCCGGGAGGGGGCGGGGTGAAAAACTGTTTTTT
CASSPGRGRGEKLFF
>TRBD1|TRBJ2-1|.|TRBV28
TGTGCCAGCAGTTTAGGACAGGACTCCTACAATGAGCAGTTCTTC
CASSLGQDSYNEQFF
>TRBD2|TRBJ2-3|.|TRBV7-3
TGTGCCAGCAGCTTCAAGCGGGACGATACGCAGTATTTT
CASSFKRDDTQYF
>.|TRBJ1-1|.|TRBV5-1
TGCGCCAGCAGCTTGGAAGTCCACCCGAACACTGAAGCTTTCTTT
CASSLEVHPNTEAFF
>TRBD2|TRBJ2-2|.|TRBV9
TGTGCCAGCAGCGTAGCCGGACTAGGCGGGGAGCTGTTTTTT
CASSVAGLGGELFF
>.|TRBJ1-4|.|TRBV30
TGTGCCTGGGCATCGGAGGAAAAACTGTTTTTT
CAWASEEKLFF
>.|TRBJ1-4|.|TRBV18
TGTGCCAGCTCACCAACGGGAGCGGGTGAAAAACTGTTTTTT
CASSPTGAGEKLFF
>.|TRBJ1-5|.|TRBV27
TGTGCCAGCAGTCCGGCGGGGCACGCGAGCAATCAGCCCCAGCATTTT
CASSPAGHASNQPQHF